The T cell receptor beta chain under discussion was sequenced for a study of CD8 T cells in Susac syndrome. This CDR3 is 13 amino acids long. J was trimmed by 2 bases and V by 5 bases; bases with no gene match: 0. Random hexamers were used to reverse transcribe an amount of about 0.45 to 1 ug RNA. TCRdb reprocessed the immunoSEQ multiplex PCR reads with MiXCR, giving one entry per CDR3 protein. The table has some 97,000 distinct CDR3 sequences, 95% seen once. This TCR was recovered from a human donor with Susac syndrome. V gene TRBV12-3 or TRBV12-4 combines with J gene TRBJ1-2; 9 bases match TRBD1. Sequencing was done on a sample of CD8+ T cells from PBMCs. For the CDR3, the DNA is TGTGCCAGCAGTGGGACAGGGAACTATGGCTACACCTTC. Its translation: CASSGTGNYGYTF.